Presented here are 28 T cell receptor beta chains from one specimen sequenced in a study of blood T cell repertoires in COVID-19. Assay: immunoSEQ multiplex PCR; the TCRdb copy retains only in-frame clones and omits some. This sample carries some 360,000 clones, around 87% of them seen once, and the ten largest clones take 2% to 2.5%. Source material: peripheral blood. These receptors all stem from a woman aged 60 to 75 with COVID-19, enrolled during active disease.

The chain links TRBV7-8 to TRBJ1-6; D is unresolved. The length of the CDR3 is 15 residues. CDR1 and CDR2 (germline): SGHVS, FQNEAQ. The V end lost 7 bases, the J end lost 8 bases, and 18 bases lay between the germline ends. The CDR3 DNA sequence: TGTGCCAGCACCTCGAGGGATTGGGGAGATTCACCCCTCCACTTT. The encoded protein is CASTSRDWGDSPLHF.

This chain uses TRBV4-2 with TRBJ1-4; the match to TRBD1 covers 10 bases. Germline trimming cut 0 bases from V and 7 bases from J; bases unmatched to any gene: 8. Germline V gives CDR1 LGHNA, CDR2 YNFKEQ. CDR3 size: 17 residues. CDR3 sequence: CASSQDFSGQGGEKLFF. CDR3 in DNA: TGTGCCAGCAGCCAAGACTTTTCAGGACAGGGGGGTGAAAAACTGTTTTTT.

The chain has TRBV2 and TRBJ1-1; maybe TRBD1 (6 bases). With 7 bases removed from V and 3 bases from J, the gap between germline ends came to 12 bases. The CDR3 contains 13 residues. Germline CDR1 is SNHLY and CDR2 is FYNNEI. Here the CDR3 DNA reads TGTGCCAGCAAACAGGGATGGGACACTGAAGCTTTCTTT. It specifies CASKQGWDTEAFF.

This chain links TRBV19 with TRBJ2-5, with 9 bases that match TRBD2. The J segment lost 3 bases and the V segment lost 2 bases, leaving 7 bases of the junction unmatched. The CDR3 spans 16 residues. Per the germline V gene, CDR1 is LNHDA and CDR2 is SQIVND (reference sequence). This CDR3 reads CASSINSGRQKETQYF. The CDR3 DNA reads TGTGCCAGTAGTATAAATAGCGGGAGACAAAAAGAGACCCAGTACTTC.

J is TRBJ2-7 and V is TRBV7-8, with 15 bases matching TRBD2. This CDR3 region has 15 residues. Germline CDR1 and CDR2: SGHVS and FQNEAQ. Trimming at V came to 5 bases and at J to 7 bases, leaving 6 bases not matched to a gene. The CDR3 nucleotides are TGTGCCAGCAGCCCGGGGACTAGCGGGGGGTGGGAGCAGTACTTC. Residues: CASSPGTSGGWEQYF.

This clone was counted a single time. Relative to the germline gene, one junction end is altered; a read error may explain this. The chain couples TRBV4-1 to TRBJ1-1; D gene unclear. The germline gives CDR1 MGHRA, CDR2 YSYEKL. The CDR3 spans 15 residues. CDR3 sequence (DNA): TGCGCCAGCAGCAGGCCGGGATCCATGAATACTGAAGCTTTCTTT. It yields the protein CASSRPGSMNTEAFF.

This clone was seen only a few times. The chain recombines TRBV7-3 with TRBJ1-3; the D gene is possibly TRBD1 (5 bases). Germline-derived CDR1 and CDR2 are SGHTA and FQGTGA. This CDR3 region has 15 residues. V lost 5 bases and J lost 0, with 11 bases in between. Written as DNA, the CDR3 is TGTGCCAGCAGCAGAGACAGTAACTCTGGAAACACCATATATTTT. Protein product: CASSRDSNSGNTIYF.

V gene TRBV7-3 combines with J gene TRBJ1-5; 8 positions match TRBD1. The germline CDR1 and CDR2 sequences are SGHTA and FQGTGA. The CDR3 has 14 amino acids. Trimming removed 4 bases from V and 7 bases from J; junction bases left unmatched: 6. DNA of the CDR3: TGTGCCAGCAGCTCCCGGACAGGGATACAGCCCCAGCATTTT. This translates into CASSSRTGIQPQHF.

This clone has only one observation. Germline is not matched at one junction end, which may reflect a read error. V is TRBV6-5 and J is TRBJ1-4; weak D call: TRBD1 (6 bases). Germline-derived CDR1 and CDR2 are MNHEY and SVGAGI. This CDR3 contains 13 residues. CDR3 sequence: CASGQPTNEKLFF. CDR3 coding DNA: TGTGCCAGCGGACAGCCAACGAATGAAAAACTGTTTTTT.

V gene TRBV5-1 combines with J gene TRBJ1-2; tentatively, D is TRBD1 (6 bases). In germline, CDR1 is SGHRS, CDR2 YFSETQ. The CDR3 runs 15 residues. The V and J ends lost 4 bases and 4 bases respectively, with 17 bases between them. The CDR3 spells CASSLVDRPSYGYTF. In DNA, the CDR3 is TGCGCCAGCAGCCTTGTGGACAGACCCTCCTATGGCTACACCTTC. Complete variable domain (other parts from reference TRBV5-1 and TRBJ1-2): KAGVTQTPRYLIKTRGQQVTLSCSPISGHRSVSWYQQTPGQGLQFLFEYFSETQRNKGNFPGRFSGRQFSNSRSEMNVSTLELGDSALYLCASSLVDRPSYGYTFGSGTRLTVV.

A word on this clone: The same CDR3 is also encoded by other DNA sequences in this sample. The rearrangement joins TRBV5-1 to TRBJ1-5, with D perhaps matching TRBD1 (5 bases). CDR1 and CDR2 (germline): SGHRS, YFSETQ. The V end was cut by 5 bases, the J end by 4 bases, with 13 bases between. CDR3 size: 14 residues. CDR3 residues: CASSSGQPNQPQHF. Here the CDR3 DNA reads TGCGCCAGCAGTTCCGGACAACCTAATCAGCCCCAGCATTTT.

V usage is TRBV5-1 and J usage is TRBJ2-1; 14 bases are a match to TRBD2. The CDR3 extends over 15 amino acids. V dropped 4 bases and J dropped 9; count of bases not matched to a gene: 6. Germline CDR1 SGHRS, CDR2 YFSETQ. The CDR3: CASSPRTSGGLEQFF. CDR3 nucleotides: TGCGCCAGCAGCCCCCGGACTAGCGGGGGGCTTGAGCAGTTCTTC.

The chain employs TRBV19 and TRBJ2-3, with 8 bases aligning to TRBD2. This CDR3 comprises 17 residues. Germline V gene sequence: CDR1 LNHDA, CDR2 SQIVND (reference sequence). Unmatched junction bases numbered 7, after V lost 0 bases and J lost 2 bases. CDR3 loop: CASSIDSGGYLTDTQYF. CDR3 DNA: TGTGCCAGTAGTATAGACAGCGGGGGCTACCTCACAGATACGCAGTATTTT.

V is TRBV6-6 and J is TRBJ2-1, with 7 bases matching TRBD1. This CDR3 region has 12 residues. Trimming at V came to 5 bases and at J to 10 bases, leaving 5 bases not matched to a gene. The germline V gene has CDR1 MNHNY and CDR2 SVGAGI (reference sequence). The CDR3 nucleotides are TGTGCCAGCAGTGCACAGGGGATAGAGCAGTTCTTC. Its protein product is CASSAQGIEQFF.

This chain's CDR3 is CASSLGTGSYYSPLHF. The CDR3 nucleotides read TGTGCCAGCAGTCTTGGGACAGGGTCGTATTATTCACCCCTCCACTTT. The rearrangement joins TRBV28 to TRBJ1-6, with 9 bases lining up with TRBD1. This CDR3 region has 16 residues. Germline trimming cut 5 bases from V and 8 bases from J; bases unmatched to any gene: 10. Germline V gives CDR1 MDHEN, CDR2 SYDVKM.

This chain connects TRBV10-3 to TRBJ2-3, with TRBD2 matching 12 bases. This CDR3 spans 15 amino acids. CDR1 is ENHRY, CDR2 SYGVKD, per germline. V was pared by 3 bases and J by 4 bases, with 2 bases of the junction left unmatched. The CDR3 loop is CAISERTSGADTQYF. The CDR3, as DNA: TGTGCCATCAGTGAACGGACTAGCGGGGCAGATACGCAGTATTTT.

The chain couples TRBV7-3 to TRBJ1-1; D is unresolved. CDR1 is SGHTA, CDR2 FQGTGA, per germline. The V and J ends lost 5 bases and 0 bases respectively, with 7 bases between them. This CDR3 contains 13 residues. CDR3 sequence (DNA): TGTGCCAGCAGCCCCACTGTGAACACTGAAGCTTTCTTT. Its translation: CASSPTVNTEAFF.

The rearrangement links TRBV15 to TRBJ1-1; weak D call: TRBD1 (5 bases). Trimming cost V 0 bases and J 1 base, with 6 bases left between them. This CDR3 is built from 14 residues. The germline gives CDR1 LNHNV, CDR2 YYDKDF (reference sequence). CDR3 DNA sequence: TGTGCCACCAGCAGAGACAGGGAGAACACTGAAGCTTTCTTT. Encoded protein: CATSRDRENTEAFF.

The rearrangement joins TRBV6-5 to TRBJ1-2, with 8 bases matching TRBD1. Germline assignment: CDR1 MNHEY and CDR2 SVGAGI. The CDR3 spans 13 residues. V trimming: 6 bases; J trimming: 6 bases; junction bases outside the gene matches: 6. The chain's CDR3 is CASSRGTGDGYTF. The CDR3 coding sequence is TGTGCCAGCAGCAGAGGGACAGGTGATGGCTACACCTTC.

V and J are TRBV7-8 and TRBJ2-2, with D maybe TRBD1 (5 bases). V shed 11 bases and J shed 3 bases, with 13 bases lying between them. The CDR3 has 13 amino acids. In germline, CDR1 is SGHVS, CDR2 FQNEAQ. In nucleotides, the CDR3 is TGTGCCCCAGGAAGCAGGGACACCGGGGAGCTGTTTTTT. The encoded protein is CAPGSRDTGELFF.

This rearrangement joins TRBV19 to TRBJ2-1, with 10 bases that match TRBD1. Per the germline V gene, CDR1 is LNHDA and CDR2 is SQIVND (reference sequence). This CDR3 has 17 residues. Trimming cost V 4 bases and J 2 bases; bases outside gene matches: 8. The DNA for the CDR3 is TGTGCCAGTAGTAACGCCCTCGGACAGGGGGCCTACAATGAGCAGTTCTTC. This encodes CASSNALGQGAYNEQFF.

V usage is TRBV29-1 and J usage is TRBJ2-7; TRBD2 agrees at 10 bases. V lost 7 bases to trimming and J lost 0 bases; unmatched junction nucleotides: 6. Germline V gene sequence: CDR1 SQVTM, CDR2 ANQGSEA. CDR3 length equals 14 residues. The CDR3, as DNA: TGCAGCGCTAGTAGCGGGGGGAGCTCCTACGAGCAGTACTTC. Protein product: CSASSGGSSYEQYF.

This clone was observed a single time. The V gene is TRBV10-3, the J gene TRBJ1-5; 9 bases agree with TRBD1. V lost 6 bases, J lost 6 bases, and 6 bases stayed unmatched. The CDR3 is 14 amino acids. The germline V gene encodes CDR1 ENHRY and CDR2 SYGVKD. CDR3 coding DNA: TGTGCCATCAGCAAACAGGGGGCAAGTCAGCCCCAGCATTTT. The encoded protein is CAISKQGASQPQHF.

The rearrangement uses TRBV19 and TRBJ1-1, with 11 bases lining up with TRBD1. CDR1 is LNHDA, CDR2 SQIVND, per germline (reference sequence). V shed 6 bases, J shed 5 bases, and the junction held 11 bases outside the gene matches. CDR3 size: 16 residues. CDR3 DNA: TGTGCCAGTAGCCGTAATACCGGGACAGGGGGGACTGAAGCTTTCTTT. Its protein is CASSRNTGTGGTEAFF.

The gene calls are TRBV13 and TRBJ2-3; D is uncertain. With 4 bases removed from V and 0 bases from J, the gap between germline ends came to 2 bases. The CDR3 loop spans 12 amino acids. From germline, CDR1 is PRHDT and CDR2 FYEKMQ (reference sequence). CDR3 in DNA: TGTGCCAGCAGCTCTAGCACAGATACGCAGTATTTT. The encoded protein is CASSSSTDTQYF.

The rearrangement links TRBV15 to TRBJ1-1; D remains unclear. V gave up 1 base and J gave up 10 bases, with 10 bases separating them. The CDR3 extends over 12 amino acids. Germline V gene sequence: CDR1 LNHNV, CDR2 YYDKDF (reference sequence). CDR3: CATSRGTSGAFF. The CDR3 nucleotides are TGTGCCACCAGCAGAGGAACAAGTGGAGCTTTCTTT.

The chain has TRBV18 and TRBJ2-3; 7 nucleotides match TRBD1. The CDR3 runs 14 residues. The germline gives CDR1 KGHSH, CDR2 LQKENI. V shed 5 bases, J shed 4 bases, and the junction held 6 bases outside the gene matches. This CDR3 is CASSGTDSADTQYF. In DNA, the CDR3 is TGTGCCAGCTCAGGGACAGATTCGGCAGATACGCAGTATTTT.

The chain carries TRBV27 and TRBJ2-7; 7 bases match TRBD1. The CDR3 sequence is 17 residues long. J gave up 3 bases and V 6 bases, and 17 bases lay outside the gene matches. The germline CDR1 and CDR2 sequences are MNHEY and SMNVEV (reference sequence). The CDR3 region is CASSNPRPGTANYEQYF. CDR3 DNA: TGTGCCAGCAGCAATCCGCGGCCCGGGACAGCGAACTACGAGCAGTACTTC.